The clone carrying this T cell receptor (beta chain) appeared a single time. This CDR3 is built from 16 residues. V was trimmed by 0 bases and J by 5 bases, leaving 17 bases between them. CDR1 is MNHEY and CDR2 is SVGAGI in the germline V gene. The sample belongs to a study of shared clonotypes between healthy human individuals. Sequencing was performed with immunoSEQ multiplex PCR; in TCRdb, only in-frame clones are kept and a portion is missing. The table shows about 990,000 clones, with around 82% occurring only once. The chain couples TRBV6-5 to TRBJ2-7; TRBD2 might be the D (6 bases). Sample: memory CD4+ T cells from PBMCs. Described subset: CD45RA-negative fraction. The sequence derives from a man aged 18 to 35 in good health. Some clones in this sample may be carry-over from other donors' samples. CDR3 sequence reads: CASSYSVWRAKDEQYF. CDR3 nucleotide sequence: TGTGCCAGCAGTTACTCAGTCTGGAGGGCCAAGGACGAGCAGTACTTC.